The clone carrying this T cell receptor (beta chain) occurred a few times. The data stem from a study of regulatory T cells in long-lasting Graves disease. Time point noted: newly diagnosed GD, antithyroid drugs for less than 3 months. Construction of the TCR library relied on RNA isolated from PBMCs. HTBI primers from iRepertoire and Arm-PCR of CDR3 regions yielded the TCR beta libraries. TCRdb passed the multiplex PCR reads through MiXCR, listing each CDR3 protein once. Of about 440,000 distinct CDR3 sequences listed, 14% to 15% are singletons. Germline V CDR1 and CDR2: MGHDK, SYGVNS. This CDR3 is 15 amino acids long. Trimming cost V 4 bases and J 8 bases; bases outside gene matches: 6. These data were likewise used in another study, on T cells in Graves' hyperthyroidism and ophthalmopathy.

The material sequenced was peripheral blood mononuclear cells (PBMCs), taken at new diagnosis, from a patient treated with antithyroid drugs. The V and J genes are TRBV25-1 and TRBJ2-1; 12 nucleotides agree with TRBD2. The source of this sequence is a woman in her 30s with Graves disease. CDR3 loop: CASSGSSGRAHEQFF. The DNA of the CDR3 is TGTGCCAGCAGTGGGTCTAGCGGGAGGGCCCATGAGCAGTTCTTC. The entire variable domain, with the rest obtained from reference TRBV25-1 and TRBJ2-1, is as follows: EADIYQTPRYLVIGTGKKITLECSQTMGHDKMYWYQQDPGMELHLIHYSYGVNSTEKGDLSSESTVSRIRTEHFPLTLESARPSHTSQYLCASSGSSGRAHEQFFGPGTRLTVL.